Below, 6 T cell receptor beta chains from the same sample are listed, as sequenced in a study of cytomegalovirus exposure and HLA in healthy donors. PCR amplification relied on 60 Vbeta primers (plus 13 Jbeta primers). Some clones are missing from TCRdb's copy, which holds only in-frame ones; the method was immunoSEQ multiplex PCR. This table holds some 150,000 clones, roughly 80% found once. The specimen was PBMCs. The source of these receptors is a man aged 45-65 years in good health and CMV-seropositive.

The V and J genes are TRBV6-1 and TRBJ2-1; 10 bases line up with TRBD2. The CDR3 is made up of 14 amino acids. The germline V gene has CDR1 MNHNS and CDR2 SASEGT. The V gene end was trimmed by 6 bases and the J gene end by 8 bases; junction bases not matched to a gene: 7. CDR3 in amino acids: CASRPSGSFYEQFF. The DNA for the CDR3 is TGTGCCAGCAGGCCTAGCGGGAGTTTCTATGAGCAGTTCTTC.

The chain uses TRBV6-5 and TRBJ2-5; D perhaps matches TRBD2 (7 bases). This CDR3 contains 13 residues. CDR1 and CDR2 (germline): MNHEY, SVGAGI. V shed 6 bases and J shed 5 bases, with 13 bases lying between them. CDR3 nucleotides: TGTGCCAGCAGGGTGGGGGGGCGGGAGACCCAGTACTTC. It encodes CASRVGGRETQYF.

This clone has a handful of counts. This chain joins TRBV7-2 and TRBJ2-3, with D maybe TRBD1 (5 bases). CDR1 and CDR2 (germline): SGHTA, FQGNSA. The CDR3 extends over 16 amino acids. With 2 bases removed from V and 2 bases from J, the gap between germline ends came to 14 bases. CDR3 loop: CASSLLWGRVTDTQYF. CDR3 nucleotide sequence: TGTGCCAGCAGCTTATTATGGGGCAGGGTCACAGATACGCAGTATTTT.

CDR3 region: CASSPQGSEAFF. The CDR3 DNA sequence: TGTGCCAGCAGCCCGCAGGGGTCTGAAGCTTTCTTT. The rearrangement links TRBV7-9 to TRBJ1-1, with a weak D call TRBD1 (6 bases). V was clipped by 5 bases and J by 6 bases, with 10 bases between them. The germline CDR1 and CDR2 sequences are SEHNR and FQNEAQ (reference sequence). The CDR3 sequence is 12 residues long.

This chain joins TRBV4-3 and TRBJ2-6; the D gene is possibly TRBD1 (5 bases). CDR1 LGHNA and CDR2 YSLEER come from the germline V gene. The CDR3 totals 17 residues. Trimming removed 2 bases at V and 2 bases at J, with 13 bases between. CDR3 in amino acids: CASSQFVSGPGANVLTF. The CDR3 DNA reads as TGCGCCAGCAGCCAATTTGTCTCAGGGCCTGGGGCCAACGTCCTGACTTTC.

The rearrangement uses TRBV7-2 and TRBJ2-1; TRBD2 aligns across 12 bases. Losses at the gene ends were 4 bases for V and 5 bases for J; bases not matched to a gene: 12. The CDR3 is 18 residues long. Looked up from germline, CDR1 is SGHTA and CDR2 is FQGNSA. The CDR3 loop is CASSSMTSGSLVHNEQFF. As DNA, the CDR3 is TGTGCCAGCAGCTCAATGACTAGCGGGAGCCTGGTCCACAATGAGCAGTTCTTC.